The 12 T cell receptor beta chains listed next were all sequenced from one sample in a study of metastatic and nonmetastatic thyroid tumors. Thyroid surgery took place with no prior treatment in any patient. TCRdb redid the clone calls on the PCR reads using MiXCR. Of about 70,000 clones listed, roughly 18% are singletons. Sequencing used blood. These TCRs come from a female donor with papillary thyroid cancer or a benign thyroid nodule (not recorded which). Some clones in this sample may be carry-over from other donors' samples.

At least ten counts were recorded for this clone. The CDR3 DNA reads TGTGCCAGCAGCTTAGTCGGTAATGAGCAGTTCTTC. It yields the protein CASSLVGNEQFF. V usage is TRBV11-3 and J usage is TRBJ2-1; D is unclear. V lost 1 base, J lost 7 bases, and 5 bases lay in between. In germline, CDR1 is SGHNT, CDR2 YENEEA. CDR3 size: 12 residues.

This clone was observed at least ten times. This chain joins TRBV19 and TRBJ1-1; D remains unclear. CDR1 LNHDA and CDR2 SQIVND come from the germline V gene (reference sequence). The CDR3 extends over 11 amino acids. Trimming took 5 bases from V and 12 from J, leaving 13 bases between them. CDR3 nucleotide sequence: TGTGCCAGTAGTGAAAAATGGACCACTTTCTTT. The encoded protein is CASSEKWTTFF.

This rearrangement joins TRBV30 to TRBJ2-3; D is ambiguous. V lost 1 base, J lost 6 bases, and 11 bases lay in between. The CDR3 consists of 13 residues. Germline V CDR1 and CDR2: GTSNPN, SVGIG (reference sequence). As DNA, the CDR3 is TGTGCCTGGAGTGCCAGACCCGGGGATACGCAGTATTTT. This translates into CAWSARPGDTQYF.

This clone was seen at least ten times. The V call is TRBV6-4, the J call TRBJ2-2; 10 bases are shared with TRBD2. Trimming at V came to 4 bases and at J to 1 base, leaving 0 bases not matched to a gene. The length of the CDR3 is 15 residues. CDR1 and CDR2 from the germline V gene are MRHNA and SNTAGT. In DNA, the CDR3 is TGTGCCAGCAGTGGGACTAGCGGGAACACCGGGGAGCTGTTTTTT. Translating gives CASSGTSGNTGELFF.

Only a few counts were recorded for this clone. The J gene is TRBJ1-1, the V gene TRBV10-1; 7 bases agree with TRBD1. Germline values: CDR1 WNHNN, CDR2 SYGVQD (reference sequence). This CDR3 is 14 amino acids long. J lost 5 bases, V lost 3 bases, and 6 bases had no gene match. For the CDR3, the DNA is TGCGCCAGCAGTGACGCCGCAGGGGGGACTGAAGCTTTCTTT. Its translation: CASSDAAGGTEAFF.

There are many counts of this clone. The chain links TRBV7-2 to TRBJ2-3, with TRBD2 identical over 11 bases. Germline values: CDR1 SGHTA, CDR2 FQGNSA. The CDR3 is 14 residues long. The ends lost 4 bases at V and 6 bases at J; junction bases unmatched: 3. CDR3 DNA sequence: TGTGCCAGCAGCTCCCGGACTAGCGGGGATACGCAGTATTTT. This encodes CASSSRTSGDTQYF.

This clone was seen many times. The rearrangement uses TRBV19 and TRBJ2-7; no definite D call. The length of the CDR3 is 11 residues. V shed 5 bases and J shed 6 bases, with 8 bases lying between them. CDR1 is LNHDA, CDR2 SQIVND, per germline (reference sequence). The CDR3 here is CASSSVSEQYF. The CDR3 nucleotides read TGTGCCAGTAGTTCAGTAAGCGAGCAGTACTTC.

The rearrangement joins TRBV2 to TRBJ1-2; no reliable D call. The CDR3 spans 14 residues. Between the trimmed V and J ends, which lost 4 bases and 0 bases, there was a span of 9 bases. Germline lookup yields CDR1 SNHLY and CDR2 FYNNEI. CDR3 sequence (DNA): TGTGCCAGCAGTGCGACCCTGGCTAACTATGGCTACACCTTC. Amino acids: CASSATLANYGYTF. Filled out from reference TRBV2 and TRBJ1-2, the complete variable domain reads EPEVTQTPSHQVTQMGQEVILRCVPISNHLYFYWYRQILGQKVEFLVSFYNNEISEKSEIFDDQFSVERPDGSNFTLKIRSTKLEDSAMYFCASSATLANYGYTFGSGTRLTVV.

This clone was observed a few times. The CDR3 sequence is CASSVYHHGHQPQHF. Here the CDR3 DNA reads TGTGCCAGCAGCGTGTACCACCATGGCCATCAGCCCCAGCATTTT. The chain has TRBV2 and TRBJ1-5; no clear D. CDR3 length equals 15 residues. The germline CDR1 and CDR2 sequences are SNHLY and FYNNEI. Trimming cost V 6 bases and J 5 bases, with 17 bases left between them. The full variable domain, completed using reference TRBV2 and TRBJ1-5, is EPEVTQTPSHQVTQMGQEVILRCVPISNHLYFYWYRQILGQKVEFLVSFYNNEISEKSEIFDDQFSVERPDGSNFTLKIRSTKLEDSAMYFCASSVYHHGHQPQHFGDGTRLSIL.

The chain combines TRBV25-1 with TRBJ1-6; no clear D. Trimming took 6 bases from V and 0 from J, leaving 9 bases between them. Germline V CDR1 and CDR2: MGHDK, SYGVNS. CDR3 length: 15 amino acids. The CDR3: CASRGRSSYNSPLHF. The CDR3 nucleotides read TGTGCCAGCAGGGGCAGGAGCTCCTATAATTCACCCCTCCACTTT.

In this sample, this clone turned up many times. The rearrangement uses TRBV2 and TRBJ1-4; 9 bases fit TRBD1. V lost 6 bases, J lost 3 bases, and 2 bases stayed unmatched. The germline gives CDR1 SNHLY, CDR2 FYNNEI. The CDR3 runs to 14 residues. CDR3 in amino acids: CASRWTGANEKLFF. CDR3 nucleotide sequence: TGTGCCAGCAGATGGACAGGGGCTAATGAAAAACTGTTTTTT.

To note about this clone: Sequence at one end of the junction differs from germline and may be a read error. The CDR3 sequence: CASSHLPTSGANILTF. CDR3 coding DNA: TGTGCCAGTAGTCACCTCCCAACGTCTGGGGCCAACATCCTGACTTTC. This chain connects TRBV19 to TRBJ2-6; D may be TRBD1 (5 bases). Germline loops: CDR1 LNHDA, CDR2 SQIVND (reference sequence). The CDR3 length is 16 residues.